This TCR beta chain was captured by sequencing in a study of low-dose radiotherapy and immunotherapy resistance in tumors (dated by TCRdb to 2022 to 2024). The study in broad terms: Cohort 1 received 0.5 Gy per fraction every 2 weeks, with a prescribed total PTV dose of 6.5 Gy. For Cohort 2, the dose was 1 Gy per fraction given every two weeks, adding up to 13 Gy in total across 26 weeks. Nivolumab and ipilimumab were both given intravenously, with nivolumab at a 240 mg flat dose every two weeks and ipilimumab at 1 mg/kg every six weeks. Intravenous cyclophosphamide at 200 mg/m2 was administered every two weeks, one day ahead of each radiation and immunotherapy administration. Aspirin 300 mg was taken orally once daily by patients for four cycles, starting on cycle 1 day 1. No randomization into treatment groups was done for the people taking part in the trial. Eight patients were included in the translational analysis: three from the first dose cohort and the first five from the second dose cohort.

Based on the germline V gene, the CDR1 and CDR2 sequences are KGHSH and LQKENI. V lost 2 bases and J lost 5 bases, and the count of bases not matched to a germline gene is 3. The CDR3 starts with the cysteine, ends with the phenylalanine, and has 15 residues. Of the read, only the CDR3 DNA is kept; its 45 bases are in frame from base 1. Worth noting for this clonotype: Its antigen is currently not known. Base qualities are missing; no much larger clone stands one base away.

To make first-strand cDNA, Superscript III was used along with a set of TRAV- and TRBV-specific primers so that both the TCRalpha and TCRbeta chains were covered. TCRs were amplified for about 22 PCR cycles with Phusion, using a constant-region primer paired with the adapter attached to the V primers. The MessageAmp II aRNA Amplification Kit was used to amplify the isolated mRNA, with in vitro transcription run for approximately 15 hours at 37 degrees C. The Dynabeads mRNA DIRECT Purification Kit was used to isolate the mRNA for TCR sequencing. A second approximately 23-cycle Phusion PCR added indexed Illumina adapters, and products were purified with AMPure XP beads. The study's processing was this. Using custom Perl scripts, TCR sequences that encoded the same protein were pooled, out-of-frame sequences were dropped, and the abundance of each clonotype was calculated. Any TCR sequence supported by only a single read was excluded from analysis. The metrics used to describe the repertoires included Shannon entropy, Gini index, clonality, richness, and the frequency of TCRs shared between repertoires. TCRdb passed the public sequencing reads through fastp at Q25 and MiXCR, retaining productive beta sequences. Identical CDR3 protein sequences are pooled into one entry, listed with their most common genes and DNA. TCRdb's processing, not the authors', yielded these V and J calls. Counted in this sample were roughly 6,000 distinct CDR3 sequences; about 72% of them appeared once. In total, the top ten clones hold about 12% of the sample.

Donors were enrolled in RACIN, a single-arm phase I dose-escalation trial in which nivolumab, ipilimumab, aspirin, low-dose cyclophosphamide and low-dose radiotherapy were combined. Eligible patients had advanced, TIL-negative solid tumors. Recombination linked TRBV18 to TRBJ1-5; the central 10 bases match TRBD1. This receptor was obtained from a human donor with advanced metastatic prostate, ovarian, gallbladder or colorectal cancer (not recorded which). This table probably holds off-target reads from a library built for another chain. The DNA reads TGTGCCAGCTCACCAAGGACAGGGGGAGATCAGCCCCAGCATTTT. Its coded protein is CASSPRTGGDQPQHF.